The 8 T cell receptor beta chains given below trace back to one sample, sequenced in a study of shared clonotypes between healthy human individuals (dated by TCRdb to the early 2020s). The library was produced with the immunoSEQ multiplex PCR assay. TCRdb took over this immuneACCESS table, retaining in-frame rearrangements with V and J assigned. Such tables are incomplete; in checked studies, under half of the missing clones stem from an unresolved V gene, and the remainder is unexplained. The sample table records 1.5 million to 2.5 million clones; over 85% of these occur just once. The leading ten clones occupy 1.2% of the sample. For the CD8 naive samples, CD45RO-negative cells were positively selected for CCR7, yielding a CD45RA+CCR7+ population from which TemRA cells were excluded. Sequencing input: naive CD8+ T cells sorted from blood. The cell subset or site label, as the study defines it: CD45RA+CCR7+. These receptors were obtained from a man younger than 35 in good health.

The CDR3 spells CASSSTTGNSGNTIYF. As DNA, the CDR3 is TGTGCCAGCAGCTCGACCACAGGGAACTCTGGAAACACCATATATTTT. V and J are TRBV7-2 and TRBJ1-3; maybe TRBD1 (6 bases). The CDR3 is 16 residues long. V was cut by 4 bases and J by 0 bases, with 13 bases left in between. Germline V gene sequence: CDR1 SGHTA, CDR2 FQGNSA. Combining the CDR3 with reference TRBV7-2 and TRBJ1-3 gives the whole variable domain GAGVSQSPSNKVTEKGKDVELRCDPISGHTALYWYRQSLGQGLEFLIYFQGNSAPDKSGLPSDRFSAERTGGSVSTLTIQRTQQEDSAVYLCASSSTTGNSGNTIYFGEGSWLTVV.

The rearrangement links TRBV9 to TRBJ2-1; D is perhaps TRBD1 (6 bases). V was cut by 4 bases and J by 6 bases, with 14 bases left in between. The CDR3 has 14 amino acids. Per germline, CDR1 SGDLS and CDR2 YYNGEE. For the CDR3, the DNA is TGTGCCAGCAGCCCCTGGACAGCGGCCAATGAGCAGTTCTTC. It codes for CASSPWTAANEQFF.

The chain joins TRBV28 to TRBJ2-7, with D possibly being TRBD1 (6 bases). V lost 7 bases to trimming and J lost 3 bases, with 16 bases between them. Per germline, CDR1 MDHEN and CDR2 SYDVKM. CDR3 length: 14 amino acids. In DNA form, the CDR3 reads TGTGCCAGCAACGAGGACAGTCGACGCTACGAGCAGTACTTC. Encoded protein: CASNEDSRRYEQYF. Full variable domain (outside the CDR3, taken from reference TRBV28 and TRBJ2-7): DVKVTQSSRYLVKRTGEKVFLECVQDMDHENMFWYRQDPGLGLRLIYFSYDVKMKEKGDIPEGYSVSREKKERFSLILESASTNQTSMYLCASNEDSRRYEQYFGPGTRLTVT.

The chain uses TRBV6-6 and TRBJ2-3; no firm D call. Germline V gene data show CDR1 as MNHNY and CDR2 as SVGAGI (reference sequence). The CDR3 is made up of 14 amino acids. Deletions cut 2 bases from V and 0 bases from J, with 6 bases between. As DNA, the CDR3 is TGTGCCAGCAGTTACGAGCCGAGCACAGATACGCAGTATTTT. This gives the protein CASSYEPSTDTQYF.

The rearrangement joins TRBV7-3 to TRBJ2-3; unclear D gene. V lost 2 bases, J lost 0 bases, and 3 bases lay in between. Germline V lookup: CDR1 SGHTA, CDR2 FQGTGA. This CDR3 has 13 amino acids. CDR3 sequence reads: CASSLDSTDTQYF. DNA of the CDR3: TGTGCCAGCAGCTTAGACAGCACAGATACGCAGTATTTT.

The CDR3 DNA reads as TGTGCCAGCAGCTTGAGGGGGCCGGGCACTGAAGCTTTCTTT. Its translation is CASSLRGPGTEAFF. The chain carries TRBV5-6 and TRBJ1-1; 7 bases agree with TRBD1. With 1 base clipped from V and 4 bases from J, the junction kept 4 bases outside the gene matches. The CDR3 covers 14 residues. Germline values: CDR1 SGHDT, CDR2 YYEEEE.

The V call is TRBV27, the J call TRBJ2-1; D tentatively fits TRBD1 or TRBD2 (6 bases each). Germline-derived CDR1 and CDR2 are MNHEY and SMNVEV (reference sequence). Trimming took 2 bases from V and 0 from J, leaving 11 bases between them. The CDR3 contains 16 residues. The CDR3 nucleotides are TGTGCCAGCAGTTTAGGAGGGGGGAGCTCCTACAATGAGCAGTTCTTC. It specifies CASSLGGGSSYNEQFF.

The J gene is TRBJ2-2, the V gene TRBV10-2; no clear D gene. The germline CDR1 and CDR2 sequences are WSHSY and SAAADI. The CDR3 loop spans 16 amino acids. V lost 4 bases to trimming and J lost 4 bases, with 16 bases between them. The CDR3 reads CASSGLDTQRTGELFF. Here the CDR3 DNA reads TGCGCCAGCAGTGGTCTTGACACCCAGCGCACCGGGGAGCTGTTTTTT.